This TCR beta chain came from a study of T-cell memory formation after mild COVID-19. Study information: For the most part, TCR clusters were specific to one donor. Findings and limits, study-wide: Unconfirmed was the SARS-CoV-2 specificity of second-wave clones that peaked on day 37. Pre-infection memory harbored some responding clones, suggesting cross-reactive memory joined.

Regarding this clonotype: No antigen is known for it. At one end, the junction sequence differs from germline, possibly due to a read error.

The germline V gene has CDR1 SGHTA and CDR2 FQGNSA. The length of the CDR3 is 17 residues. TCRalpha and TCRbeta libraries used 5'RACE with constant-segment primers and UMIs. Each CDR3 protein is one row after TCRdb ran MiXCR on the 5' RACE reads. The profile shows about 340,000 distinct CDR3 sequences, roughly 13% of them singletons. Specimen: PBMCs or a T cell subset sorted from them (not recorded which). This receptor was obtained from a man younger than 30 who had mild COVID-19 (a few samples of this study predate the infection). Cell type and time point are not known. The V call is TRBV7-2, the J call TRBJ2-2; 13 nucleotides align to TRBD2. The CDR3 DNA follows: TGTGCCAGCAGCTCGGGACTAGCGGGGATCAGGAGCGGGGAGATGTTTTTT. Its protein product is CASSSGLAGIRSGEMFF.